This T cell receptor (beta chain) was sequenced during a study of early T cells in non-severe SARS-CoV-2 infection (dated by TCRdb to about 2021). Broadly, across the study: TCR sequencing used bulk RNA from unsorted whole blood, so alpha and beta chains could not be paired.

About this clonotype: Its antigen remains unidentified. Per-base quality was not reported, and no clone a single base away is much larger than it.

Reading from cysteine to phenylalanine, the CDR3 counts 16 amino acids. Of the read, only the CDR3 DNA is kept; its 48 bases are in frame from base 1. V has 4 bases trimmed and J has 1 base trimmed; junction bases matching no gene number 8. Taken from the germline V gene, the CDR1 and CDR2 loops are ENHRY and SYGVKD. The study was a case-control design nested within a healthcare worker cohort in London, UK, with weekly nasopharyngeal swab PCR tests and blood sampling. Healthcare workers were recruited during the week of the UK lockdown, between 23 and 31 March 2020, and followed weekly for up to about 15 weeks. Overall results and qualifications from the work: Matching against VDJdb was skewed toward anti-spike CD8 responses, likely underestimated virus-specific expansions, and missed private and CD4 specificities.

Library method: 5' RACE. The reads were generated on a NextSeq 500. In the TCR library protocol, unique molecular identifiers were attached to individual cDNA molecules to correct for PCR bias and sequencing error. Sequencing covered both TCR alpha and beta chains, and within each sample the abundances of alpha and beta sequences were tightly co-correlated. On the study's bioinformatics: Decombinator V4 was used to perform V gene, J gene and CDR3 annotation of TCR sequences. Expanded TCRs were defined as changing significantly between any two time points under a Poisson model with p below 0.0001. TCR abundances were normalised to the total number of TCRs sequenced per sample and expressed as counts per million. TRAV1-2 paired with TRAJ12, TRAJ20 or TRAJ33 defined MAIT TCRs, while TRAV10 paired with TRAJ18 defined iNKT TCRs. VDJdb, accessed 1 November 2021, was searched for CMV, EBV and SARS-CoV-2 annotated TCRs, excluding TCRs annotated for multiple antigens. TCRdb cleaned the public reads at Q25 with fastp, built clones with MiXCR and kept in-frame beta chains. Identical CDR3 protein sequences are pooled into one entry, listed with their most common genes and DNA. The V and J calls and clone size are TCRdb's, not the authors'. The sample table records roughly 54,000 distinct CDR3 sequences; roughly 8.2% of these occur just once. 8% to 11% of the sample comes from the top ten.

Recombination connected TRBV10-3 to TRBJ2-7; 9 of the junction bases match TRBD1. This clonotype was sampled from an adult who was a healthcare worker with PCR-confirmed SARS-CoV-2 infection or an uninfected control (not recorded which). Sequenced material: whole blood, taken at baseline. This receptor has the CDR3 CAISVLTGGGSYEQYF. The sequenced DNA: TGTGCCATCAGTGTCCTAACAGGGGGCGGATCCTACGAGCAGTACTTC.